These 25 T cell receptor beta chains share one sample of origin, sequenced in a study of monozygotic twins with cystic fibrosis. Profiling relied on immunoSEQ multiplex PCR, and the TCRdb table lists in-frame clones only, not all of them. Of some 9,600 clones listed, around 93% were seen once; the top ten hold 5.4%. What was sequenced was blood. The source is a boy between 2 and 10 years old with cystic fibrosis.

The chain joins TRBV6-6 to TRBJ1-5, with D possibly TRBD1 on 6 matching bases. Trimming pared 2 bases from V and 0 bases from J, leaving 11 bases between. This CDR3 has 16 amino acids. Germline V CDR1 and CDR2: MNHNY, SVGAGI (reference sequence). Here the CDR3 reads CASSYQQGYSNQPQHF. The CDR3 DNA reads as TGTGCCAGCAGTTACCAACAGGGATATAGCAATCAGCCCCAGCATTTT.

This clone was detected only once. The gene calls are TRBV5-4 and TRBJ1-2; D uncertain. Germline CDR1 reads SGHNT; CDR2 reads YYREEE (reference sequence). CDR3 length equals 15 residues. Trimming took off 2 bases at V and 1 base at J, with 12 bases between the two ends. The CDR3: CASSLGKGFNYGYTF. The CDR3 nucleotides read TGTGCCAGCAGCTTAGGGAAGGGCTTTAACTATGGCTACACCTTC.

The J gene is TRBJ1-2, the V gene TRBV9, with a tentative D call TRBD1 (6 bases). The V end lost 4 bases, the J end lost 6 bases, and 16 bases lay between the germline ends. Germline V gives CDR1 SGDLS, CDR2 YYNGEE. The CDR3 has 14 amino acids. The CDR3 region has the DNA TGTGCCAGCAGCCCCAGCGGGGGCCCAGATGGCTACACCTTC. It codes for CASSPSGGPDGYTF.

The chain combines TRBV5-4 with TRBJ2-7, with D perhaps matching TRBD2 (7 bases). Germline assignment: CDR1 SGHNT and CDR2 YYREEE (reference sequence). This CDR3 is 13 amino acids long. V lost 3 bases and J 7 bases, leaving 14 bases between the germline ends. The chain's CDR3 is CASSSEGGWEQYV. In nucleotides, the CDR3 is TGTGCCAGCAGCTCTGAGGGGGGGTGGGAGCAGTACGTC.

The chain couples TRBV7-7 to TRBJ2-3; 8 nucleotides line up with TRBD2. The trim removed 9 bases at V and 3 bases at J, leaving 5 bases unmatched. CDR3 length: 13 amino acids. CDR1 and CDR2 (germline): SSHAT, FNYEAQ (reference sequence). The CDR3 region is CASTASGTDTQYF. The CDR3 nucleotides are TGTGCCAGTACGGCTAGCGGGACAGATACGCAGTATTTT.

The rearrangement links TRBV7-9 to TRBJ2-7; D is perhaps TRBD2 (6 bases). The ends were cut back, 1 base at V and 5 bases at J, with 15 bases in the middle. The CDR3 spans 15 residues. Germline CDR1 reads SEHNR; CDR2 reads FQNEAQ (reference sequence). The CDR3 sequence is CASSLVPGSLDEQYF. The CDR3 bases are TGTGCCAGCAGCTTAGTGCCCGGGAGCCTTGACGAGCAGTACTTC.

The table lists this clone with a count of one. The chain couples TRBV4-3 to TRBJ2-2; 10 nucleotides line up with TRBD2. The ends lost 3 bases at V and 0 bases at J; junction bases unmatched: 4. Germline CDR1 LGHNA, CDR2 YSLEER. The CDR3 covers 17 residues. The CDR3 protein is CASSHRTSGSNTGELFF. DNA for the CDR3: TGCGCCAGCAGCCACCGGACTAGCGGCTCGAACACCGGGGAGCTGTTTTTT.

The V call is TRBV5-1, the J call TRBJ2-7, with TRBD1 matching 7 bases. Germline V gives CDR1 SGHRS, CDR2 YFSETQ. The V gene end was trimmed by 4 bases and the J gene end by 3 bases; junction bases not matched to a gene: 4. The CDR3 length is 13 residues. The CDR3 nucleotides are TGCGCCAGCAGCGACGGGACAGACTACGAGCAGTACTTC. It specifies CASSDGTDYEQYF.

The chain couples TRBV13 to TRBJ2-7; D perhaps matches TRBD1 (6 bases). The CDR3 runs to 15 residues. Germline V gene sequence: CDR1 PRHDT, CDR2 FYEKMQ (reference sequence). The germline V and J ends were trimmed by 4 bases and 6 bases, with 19 bases remaining between them. CDR3 sequence reads: CASSSSLGTLGEQYV. CDR3 in DNA: TGTGCCAGCAGCTCCAGCCTCGGGACACTGGGCGAGCAGTACGTC.

CDR3 in DNA: TGTGCCATCAACCCTAGCGGAAGCTACGAGCAGTACTTC. This gives the protein CAINPSGSYEQYF. The chain has TRBV10-3 and TRBJ2-7; 7 nucleotides line up with TRBD2. The CDR3 length is 13 residues. After removal of 7 bases from V and 3 bases from J, the junction contained 6 bases not matched to a gene. Looked up from germline, CDR1 is ENHRY and CDR2 is SYGVKD.

This sequence joins TRBV30 and TRBJ2-1, with 8 positions matching TRBD2. The V segment lost 0 bases and the J segment 0 bases; nucleotides outside the gene matches: 7. Germline V gene lookup returns CDR1 GTSNPN and CDR2 SVGIG (reference sequence). This CDR3 is 17 amino acids long. As DNA, the CDR3 is TGTGCCTGGAGTGTACCCTGGAGCGGGAGCTCCTACAATGAGCAGTTCTTC. Protein: CAWSVPWSGSSYNEQFF. Combining the CDR3 with reference TRBV30 and TRBJ2-1 gives the whole variable domain SQTIHQWPATLVQPVGSPLSLECTVEGTSNPNLYWYRQAAGRGLQLLFYSVGIGQISSEVPQNLSASRPQDRQFILSSKKLLLSDSGFYLCAWSVPWSGSSYNEQFFGPGTRLTVL.

The chain has TRBV9 and TRBJ2-6; no firm D call. Trimming removed 0 bases at V and 0 bases at J, with 7 bases between. Germline CDR1 reads SGDLS; CDR2 reads YYNGEE. The CDR3 runs 16 residues. The CDR3 DNA sequence: TGTGCCAGCAGCGTAGCTGTGAGCTCTGGGGCCAACGTCCTGACTTTC. Translating gives CASSVAVSSGANVLTF. The full variable domain, completed using reference TRBV9 and TRBJ2-6, is DSGVTQTPKHLITATGQRVTLRCSPRSGDLSVYWYQQSLDQGLQFLIQYYNGEERAKGNILERFSAQQFPDLHSELNLSSLELGDSALYFCASSVAVSSGANVLTFGAGSRLTVL.

This clone has a single count. CDR3 sequence (DNA): TGTGCCAGCAGTGAGCAGAACTACGAGCAGTACTTC. Amino acid sequence: CASSEQNYEQYF. The V call is TRBV2, the J call TRBJ2-7; D unresolved. The germline V gene encodes CDR1 SNHLY and CDR2 FYNNEI. Trimming took 3 bases from V and 3 from J, leaving 6 bases between them. This CDR3 spans 12 amino acids.

This clone has just a few counts. This chain links TRBV6-6 with TRBJ2-1; 10 bases map to TRBD2. V lost 2 bases and J lost 8; bases outside the gene matches: 6. This CDR3 spans 15 amino acids. The germline V gene has CDR1 MNHNY and CDR2 SVGAGI (reference sequence). CDR3 sequence reads: CASSYVSGGAYEQFF. CDR3 nucleotide sequence: TGTGCCAGCAGTTACGTCAGCGGGGGGGCGTATGAGCAGTTCTTC.

The chain has TRBV4-1 and TRBJ2-1; 7 bases align to TRBD2. V was clipped by 4 bases and J by 11 bases; unmatched bases: 11. This CDR3 spans 14 amino acids. Per germline, CDR1 MGHRA and CDR2 YSYEKL. The CDR3 DNA sequence: TGCGCCAGCAGCCTCCTAATAGGCGGGGGAAAGCAGTTCTTC. This codes for CASSLLIGGGKQFF.

The chain is built from TRBV11-2 and TRBJ2-7; 7 bases map to TRBD2. This CDR3 has 13 residues. Germline CDR1 and CDR2: SGHAT and FQNNGV. The V and J ends lost 5 bases and 12 bases, in that order; junction bases with no gene match: 13. The CDR3 nucleotides read TGTGCCAGCAGCCCCCGGGATAGCGGGCCTCCGTACTTC. Its protein product is CASSPRDSGPPYF.

This clone was found a few times. The chain couples TRBV27 to TRBJ1-2; TRBD1 matches at 8 bases. The CDR3 consists of 16 residues. Germline V CDR1 and CDR2: MNHEY, SMNVEV (reference sequence). Unmatched junction bases numbered 11, after V lost 5 bases and J lost 3 bases. DNA of the CDR3: TGTGCCAGCAGTGGAGTTCAGGGGGCTTACGACTATGGCTACACCTTC. Protein: CASSGVQGAYDYGYTF.

V is TRBV7-2 and J is TRBJ2-7; D tentatively fits TRBD1 or TRBD2 (5 bases each). This CDR3 has 14 amino acids. CDR1 SGHTA and CDR2 FQGNSA come from the germline V gene. V was pared by 4 bases and J by 2 bases, with 12 bases between. CDR3 loop: CASSSPGPPYEQYF. DNA of the CDR3: TGTGCCAGCAGCTCGCCGGGACCCCCCTACGAGCAGTACTTC.

The J gene is TRBJ2-5, the V gene TRBV2, with D perhaps matching TRBD2 (5 bases). Germline assignment: CDR1 SNHLY and CDR2 FYNNEI. The CDR3 is 15 residues long. V was clipped by 5 bases and J by 1 base, with 14 bases between them. In nucleotides, the CDR3 is TGTGCCAGCAGTTCCCTCGGAGGCGCCCAAGAGACCCAGTACTTC. Its protein product is CASSSLGGAQETQYF.

The gene calls are TRBV4-1 and TRBJ2-5; no reliable D call. Germline CDR1 is MGHRA and CDR2 is YSYEKL. There are 14 residues in the CDR3. V was shortened by 1 base and J by 7 bases, with 13 bases between the two germline ends. The chain's CDR3 is CASSQGPSLGTQYF. The DNA of the CDR3 is TGCGCCAGCAGCCAAGGGCCCTCCTTGGGGACCCAGTACTTC.

The chain joins TRBV30 to TRBJ1-1, with 7 bases aligning to TRBD1. V lost 5 bases to trimming and J lost 4 bases; unmatched junction nucleotides: 10. The V gene's germline CDR1 is GTSNPN and CDR2 SVGIG (reference sequence). The CDR3 spans 14 residues. CDR3 sequence: CAWGGQVRGTEAFF. DNA for the CDR3: TGTGCCTGGGGAGGACAGGTAAGGGGCACTGAAGCTTTCTTT.

CDR3 region: CASSVSYEQYF. Here the CDR3 DNA reads TGTGCCAGCAGCGTTTCCTACGAGCAGTACTTC. V is TRBV7-2 and J is TRBJ2-7; D is uncertain. Looked up from germline, CDR1 is SGHTA and CDR2 is FQGNSA. The CDR3 runs 11 residues. V was shortened by 5 bases and J by 1 base, with 3 bases between the two germline ends. The full variable domain, with the rest looked up from reference TRBV7-2 and TRBJ2-7, is GAGVSQSPSNKVTEKGKDVELRCDPISGHTALYWYRQSLGQGLEFLIYFQGNSAPDKSGLPSDRFSAERTGGSVSTLTIQRTQQEDSAVYLCASSVSYEQYFGPGTRLTVT.

The chain recombines TRBV7-6 with TRBJ2-3; 8 bases line up with TRBD1. V gave up 5 bases and J gave up 0 bases; unmatched junction bases: 7. The CDR3 length is 16 residues. Germline V gene lookup returns CDR1 SGHVS and CDR2 FNYEAQ. CDR3 sequence: CASSRLDRASTDTQYF. In DNA form, the CDR3 reads TGTGCCAGCAGCCGGCTGGACAGGGCTAGCACAGATACGCAGTATTTT.

The chain joins TRBV30 to TRBJ1-5; possibly TRBD1 for D (6 bases). Trimming stripped 3 bases from V and 6 bases from J, with 12 bases between. This CDR3 spans 13 amino acids. Germline V gives CDR1 GTSNPN, CDR2 SVGIG (reference sequence). The CDR3 DNA is TGTGCCTGGAGCACCAGGGGTCTTCAGCCCCAGCATTTT. This translates into CAWSTRGLQPQHF.

V usage is TRBV11-2 and J usage is TRBJ1-1; TRBD1 matches 7 bases. CDR1 and CDR2 from the germline V gene are SGHAT and FQNNGV. With V trimmed by 5 bases and J by 5 bases, 8 bases remained unmatched. This CDR3 spans 14 amino acids. This CDR3 reads CASSTRQGGTEAFF. CDR3 bases: TGTGCCAGCAGCACCCGACAGGGTGGAACTGAAGCTTTCTTT.